Sequencing of this TCR beta chain was carried out in a study of cytomegalovirus exposure and HLA in healthy donors. Broader study findings: The majority of CMV-associated TCR beta chains were reported as apparently HLA-restricted in a later analysis. There were a few CMV-associated chains whose specificity for CMV antigens was confirmed in vitro. Per published reports, the classifier diagnosed cytomegalovirus status with high specificity and sensitivity.

In the PCR, 60 Vbeta and 13 Jbeta primers were used. Produced via immunoSEQ multiplex PCR; TCRdb's table is partial and in-frame only. Of around 210,000 clones detected, more than 75% appear once; the ten largest clones hold approximately 0.39%. Trimming cost V 3 bases and J 10 bases; bases outside gene matches: 6. CDR1 and CDR2 (germline): MNHEY, SMNVEV (reference sequence). This CDR3 has 14 residues. Turning to this clone: Its antigen is unidentified.

This cohort consisted of healthy bone marrow donors. Sequences were obtained from PBMCs. The sequence was obtained from a male donor in good health and CMV-seropositive. The chain recombines TRBV27 with TRBJ1-6; the match to TRBD1 covers 7 bases. CDR3 amino acids: CASSLATGRSPLHF. For the CDR3, the DNA is TGTGCCAGCAGTTTGGCGACAGGGAGATCACCCCTCCACTTT.